The present TCR beta chain was sequenced within a study of blood T cell repertoires in COVID-19. Study-level information: There were acute and convalescent COVID-19 samples, and they came from the United States, Italy and Spain.

Germline loops: CDR1 SGHRS, CDR2 YFSETQ. This CDR3 has 15 amino acids. The V and J ends lost 3 bases and 2 bases respectively, with 11 bases between them. In the original processing: Scientists estimated how many nucleated cells there were by amplifying reference gene primers. Here immunoSEQ multiplex PCR was the method, and the copy in TCRdb shows in-frame clones only, minus some. Clonal size and the V and J genes are those of that table, whereas D and trimming came from the DNA. The table lists 40,000 to 45,000 clones, 65% to 85% of them singletons. This clonotype originated in a woman aged 80 or over with acute or convalescent COVID-19. The J gene is TRBJ2-2, the V gene TRBV5-1; D possibly corresponds to TRBD2 (6 bases). Sequenced: peripheral blood. The CDR3 DNA reads as TGCGCCAGCAGCTGGCGGGACTCCAACACCGGGGAGCTGTTTTTT. Translated, it gives CASSWRDSNTGELFF.